This TCR beta chain was identified in a study of blood T cell repertoires in COVID-19. Produced via immunoSEQ multiplex PCR; TCRdb's table is partial and in-frame only. The sample shows some 50,000 clones, 85% to 90% of them seen only once. This clone was detected once. The CDR3 spans 14 residues. The germline V gene has CDR1 MNHEY and CDR2 SMNVEV (reference sequence). The germline V and J ends were trimmed by 1 base and 1 base, with 7 bases remaining between them. The sequence was collected from a man between 40 and 49 years old with active COVID-19. Sequenced sample: peripheral blood. This chain uses TRBV27 with TRBJ1-1; perhaps TRBD1 as D (6 bases). CDR3 coding DNA: TGTGCCAGCAGTTTATTCAGGGGGAACACTGAAGCTTTCTTT. This encodes CASSLFRGNTEAFF.